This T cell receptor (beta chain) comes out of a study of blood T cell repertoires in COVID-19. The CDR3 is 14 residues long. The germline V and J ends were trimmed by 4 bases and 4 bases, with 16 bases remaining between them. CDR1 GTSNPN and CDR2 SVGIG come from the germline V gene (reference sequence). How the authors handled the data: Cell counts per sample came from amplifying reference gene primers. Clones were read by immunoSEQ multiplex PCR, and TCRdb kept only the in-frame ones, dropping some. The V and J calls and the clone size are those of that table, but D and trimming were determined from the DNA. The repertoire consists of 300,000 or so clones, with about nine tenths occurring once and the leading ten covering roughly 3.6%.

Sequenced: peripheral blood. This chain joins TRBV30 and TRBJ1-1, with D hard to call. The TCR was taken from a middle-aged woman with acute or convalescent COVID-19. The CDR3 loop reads CAWTAGRGVTEAFF. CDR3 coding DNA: TGTGCCTGGACCGCCGGCCGGGGAGTCACTGAAGCTTTCTTT.